This is a list of T cell receptor beta chains from one sample in a study of PD-1 blockade in mismatch repair-deficient tumors. Using immunoSEQ multiplex PCR, the repertoire was profiled, and TCRdb retains in-frame clones only, with some absent. The sample carries 65,000 to 80,000 clones, about 78% recorded once. Specimen: peripheral blood, collected 2 weeks after starting pembrolizumab. The receptors here all came from an adult with mismatch repair-deficient cancer. CDR3s include the opening cysteine and the closing phenylalanine or tryptophan. A D gene is named only where the DNA matches it firmly. Expanded clones get a size class; other rows say once, few or many, or leave the size out.

clone_size: .
j_call: TRBJ2-3
v_call: TRBV14
d_call: .
cdr3_aa: CASSQEGSGTDTQYF
cdr3_nt: TGTGCCAGCAGCCAAGAGGGCAGCGGCACAGATACGCAGTATTTT

clone_size: .
j_call: TRBJ2-7
v_call: TRBV18
d_call: .
cdr3_aa: CASSPPQAYEQYF
cdr3_nt: TGTGCCAGCTCACCACCCCAGGCCTACGAGCAGTACTTC

clone_size: .
j_call: TRBJ2-7
v_call: TRBV9
d_call: TRBD2
cdr3_aa: CASSVSGRASYEQYF
cdr3_nt: TGTGCCAGCAGCGTTAGCGGGAGGGCCTCCTACGAGCAGTACTTC

clone_size: .
j_call: TRBJ2-5
v_call: TRBV6-9
d_call: TRBD2
cdr3_aa: CASSSSLASQQTQYF
cdr3_nt: TGTGCCAGCAGTTCCTCACTAGCGAGCCAGCAGACCCAGTACTTC

clone_size: few
j_call: TRBJ1-5
v_call: TRBV4-1
d_call: .
cdr3_aa: CASSQQGLLNQPQHF
cdr3_nt: TGCGCCAGCAGCCAACAGGGGCTCCTCAATCAGCCCCAGCATTTT

clone_size: .
j_call: TRBJ2-7
v_call: TRBV6-5
d_call: TRBD2
cdr3_aa: CASSWASGMNYEQYF
cdr3_nt: TGTGCCAGCAGTTGGGCTAGCGGGATGAACTACGAGCAGTACTTC

clone_size: .
j_call: TRBJ2-3
v_call: TRBV6-1
d_call: TRBD2
cdr3_aa: CASSEGLAGADTQYF
cdr3_nt: TGTGCCAGCAGTGAAGGACTAGCGGGAGCTGATACGCAGTATTTT

clone_size: .
j_call: TRBJ1-3
v_call: TRBV5-1
d_call: .
cdr3_aa: CASSLEGGSSGNTIYF
cdr3_nt: TGCGCCAGCAGCTTGGAGGGAGGATCCTCTGGAAACACCATATATTTT

clone_size: .
j_call: TRBJ2-3
v_call: TRBV7-9
d_call: TRBD2
cdr3_aa: CASSLNSGSMTDTQYF
cdr3_nt: TGTGCCAGCAGCTTAAATAGCGGGAGTATGACAGATACGCAGTATTTT

clone_size: .
j_call: TRBJ1-1
v_call: TRBV19
d_call: .
cdr3_aa: CASSMGALNTEAFF
cdr3_nt: TGTGCCAGTAGTATGGGGGCACTGAACACTGAAGCTTTCTTT

clone_size: .
j_call: TRBJ1-1
v_call: TRBV30
d_call: .
cdr3_aa: CAWSPGVWTEAFF
cdr3_nt: TGTGCCTGGAGTCCCGGGGTATGGACTGAAGCTTTCTTT

clone_size: .
j_call: TRBJ1-5
v_call: TRBV10-1
d_call: .
cdr3_aa: CASSDGRNQPQHF
cdr3_nt: TGCGCCAGCAGTGATGGGCGCAATCAGCCCCAGCATTTT

clone_size: .
j_call: TRBJ1-4
v_call: TRBV5-8
d_call: TRBD1
cdr3_aa: CASRRRQGTNEKLFF
cdr3_nt: TGTGCCAGCAGGCGACGACAGGGGACTAATGAAAAACTGTTTTTT

clone_size: few
j_call: TRBJ1-1
v_call: TRBV5-5
d_call: .
cdr3_aa: CASRDLGENTEAFF
cdr3_nt: TGTGCCAGCAGGGATTTGGGAGAGAACACTGAAGCTTTCTTT

clone_size: .
j_call: TRBJ1-5
v_call: TRBV2
d_call: .
cdr3_aa: CASSDIGQRSNQPQHF
cdr3_nt: TGTGCCAGCAGTGATATAGGCCAACGGAGCAATCAGCCCCAGCATTTT

clone_size: .
j_call: TRBJ1-5
v_call: TRBV7-9
d_call: .
cdr3_aa: CASSLEVAGVYSNQPQHF
cdr3_nt: TGTGCCAGCAGCTTAGAGGTGGCAGGCGTTTATAGCAATCAGCCCCAGCATTTT